The source of this T cell receptor (beta chain) is a study of molecular identifiers for immune sequencing clone quantification. Libraries of naive CD8 T cells were made from around 20,000 to 1,000,000 sorted cells. They used 10%, 30% or 50% RNA. One entry per CDR3 protein results from TCRdb running MiXCR on the PCR reads. The sample consists of over 550,000 distinct CDR3 sequences, roughly 23% of them appearing once. The source material was naive CD8+ T cells from blood, with Jurkat cell RNA spiked in. Subset indicated: FACS-sorted CD8+CD4-CCR7+CD45RA+ naive T cells. The sequence derives from a human donor in good health. Some libraries in this study had Jurkat cell RNA spiked in.

CDR3 region: CASSLYQGDSYEQYF. The CDR3 nucleotides read TGTGCCAGCAGTTTATATCAGGGGGACTCCTACGAGCAGTACTTC. The chain links TRBV27 to TRBJ2-7; 7 bases are a match to TRBD1. V was clipped by 1 base and J by 0 bases; unmatched bases: 3. The germline gives CDR1 MNHEY, CDR2 SMNVEV (reference sequence). The CDR3 runs 15 residues.